A single sample gave rise to the 12 T cell receptor beta chains below, sequenced in a study of graft-versus-host responses after intestinal transplantation. Antigens of these TCRs are unknown. Here immunoSEQ multiplex PCR was the method, and the copy in TCRdb shows in-frame clones only, minus some. The sample lists 45,000 to 65,000 clones, about 94% seen once, with about 0.38% in the top ten. This specimen consisted of unstimulated CD4+ T cells sorted from spleen or lymph node cells, obtained before transplant. The receptors were gathered from a human donor who was the organ donor for an intestinal transplant.

V and J are TRBV7-2 and TRBJ2-7; a weak D match, TRBD2 (5 bases). V was cut by 1 base and J by 5 bases, with 6 bases left in between. Germline-derived CDR1 and CDR2 are SGHTA and FQGNSA. The CDR3 contains 12 residues. The CDR3 reads CASSLGLHEQYF. CDR3 DNA sequence: TGTGCCAGCAGCTTAGGACTACACGAGCAGTACTTC.

The rearrangement links TRBV4-3 to TRBJ1-2, with 10 bases that match TRBD1. Germline assignment: CDR1 LGHNA and CDR2 YSLEER. The CDR3 spans 15 residues. J was trimmed by 10 bases and V by 4 bases; bases with no gene match: 12. The CDR3 protein is CASSLRTGGGLFYTF. For the CDR3, the DNA is TGCGCCAGCAGCCTAAGGACAGGGGGAGGCCTCTTCTACACCTTC.

V and J are TRBV27 and TRBJ1-1, with 9 bases lining up with TRBD1. CDR3 length equals 14 residues. The ends lost 6 bases at V and 1 base at J; junction bases unmatched: 3. The germline V gene has CDR1 MNHEY and CDR2 SMNVEV (reference sequence). The CDR3 DNA reads TGTGCCAGCAGCAGACAGGGGGGGAACACTGAAGCTTTCTTT. Translation gives CASSRQGGNTEAFF.

V gene TRBV25-1 combines with J gene TRBJ2-1, with 8 bases that match TRBD2. Trimming at V came to 3 bases and at J to 8 bases, leaving 12 bases not matched to a gene. The CDR3 consists of 16 residues. CDR1 MGHDK and CDR2 SYGVNS come from the germline V gene. The CDR3 sequence is CASSESSGTRSHEQFF. In DNA form, the CDR3 reads TGTGCCAGCAGTGAGTCTTCCGGGACTAGGTCCCATGAGCAGTTCTTC.

This rearrangement joins TRBV11-3 to TRBJ2-1, with a possible D match to TRBD2 (6 bases). V lost 1 base, J lost 4 bases, and 11 bases lay in between. The germline V gene has CDR1 SGHNT and CDR2 YENEEA. The CDR3 runs 15 residues. The CDR3 is CASSLGDFSYNEQFF. The CDR3 bases are TGTGCCAGCAGCTTAGGGGACTTTTCTTACAATGAGCAGTTCTTC.

This clone was seen only once. The CDR3, as DNA: TGTGCCAGCAGTTACTCGGGGGCGCTCGGTGGCTACACCTTC. Its translation is CASSYSGALGGYTF. The chain has TRBV6-6 and TRBJ1-2; TRBD1 is a possible D gene (6 bases). V was cut by 0 bases and J by 7 bases, with 12 bases left in between. Germline loops: CDR1 MNHNY, CDR2 SVGAGI (reference sequence). The CDR3 is 14 residues long.

The V gene is TRBV5-1, the J gene TRBJ2-1; 9 bases map to TRBD1. The CDR3 is made up of 13 amino acids. Germline V gene lookup returns CDR1 SGHRS and CDR2 YFSETQ. V dropped 1 base and J dropped 13; count of bases not matched to a gene: 6. The CDR3 DNA follows: TGCGCCAGCAGCTTGCCGGGGACAGGGAAACAGTTCTTC. Translation: CASSLPGTGKQFF.

The chain uses TRBV10-3 and TRBJ1-5, with 7 bases fitting TRBD1. This CDR3 comprises 14 residues. Germline V gene sequence: CDR1 ENHRY, CDR2 SYGVKD. The trim removed 0 bases at V and 7 bases at J, leaving 3 bases unmatched. Here the CDR3 reads CAISESGGGQPQHF. The CDR3 bases are TGTGCCATCAGTGAGTCAGGGGGCGGACAGCCCCAGCATTTT.

The chain carries TRBV7-2 and TRBJ2-2, with a possible D match to TRBD1 (6 bases). This CDR3 contains 17 residues. V was cut by 2 bases and J by 7 bases, with 20 bases left in between. Germline values: CDR1 SGHTA, CDR2 FQGNSA. This CDR3 is CASSLFPTGRIDGELFF. In DNA, the CDR3 is TGTGCCAGCAGCTTATTCCCAACAGGGAGAATCGACGGGGAGCTGTTTTTT. The full variable domain, rest sourced from reference TRBV7-2 and TRBJ2-2, is GAGVSQSPSNKVTEKGKDVELRCDPISGHTALYWYRQSLGQGLEFLIYFQGNSAPDKSGLPSDRFSAERTGGSVSTLTIQRTQQEDSAVYLCASSLFPTGRIDGELFFGEGSRLTVL.

V is TRBV6-5 and J is TRBJ1-6; D might be TRBD1 (6 bases). This CDR3 contains 14 residues. Germline loops: CDR1 MNHEY, CDR2 SVGAGI. Trimming removed 7 bases from V and 7 bases from J, with 14 bases in between. The CDR3, as DNA: TGTGCCAGCAATCAGGGGTTCGGAAATTCACCCCTCCACTTT. Translated: CASNQGFGNSPLHF.

The rearrangement joins TRBV6-1 to TRBJ1-6; D remains unclear. Germline loops: CDR1 MNHNS, CDR2 SASEGT. This CDR3 has 14 amino acids. Trimming took 9 bases from V and 0 from J, leaving 9 bases between them. The CDR3 here is CASSQPSYNSPLHF. In DNA form, the CDR3 reads TGTGCCAGTTCACAGCCCTCCTATAATTCACCCCTCCACTTT.

V usage is TRBV18 and J usage is TRBJ2-7; D possibly corresponds to TRBD1 (6 bases). Germline CDR1 and CDR2: KGHSH and LQKENI. V was shortened by 4 bases and J by 1 base, with 14 bases between the two germline ends. CDR3 size: 15 residues. The CDR3 loop is CASSRTGTLSYEQYF. CDR3 DNA: TGTGCCAGCTCACGCACAGGGACCTTATCCTACGAGCAGTACTTC.